Here is one TCR beta chain with its context. The data originate from a study of blood T cell repertoires in COVID-19. The wider study: From the United States, Italy and Spain came samples of acute and convalescent COVID-19. T cells, B-cell-depleted T cells, or PBMCs provided the cDNA or gDNA that served as material.

Original processing methods: Cell counts per sample came from amplifying reference gene primers. Clones were sequenced by immunoSEQ multiplex PCR, and TCRdb holds only the in-frame ones, with some missing. The DNA gave D and trimming, while V, J and clone size come from that table. The table lists more than 65,000 clones, about 70% of them singletons, with 20% in the top ten. Germline CDR1 reads SGHRS; CDR2 reads YFSETQ. V was trimmed by 4 bases and J by 2 bases, leaving 10 bases between them. The CDR3 has 14 amino acids. Sequencing was carried out using peripheral blood. This clonotype was obtained from an elderly woman with active or convalescent COVID-19. The genes are TRBV5-1 and TRBJ1-5; maybe TRBD1 (6 bases). CDR3 residues: CASSATGGNQPQHF. Here the CDR3 DNA reads TGCGCCAGCAGCGCGACAGGCGGCAATCAGCCCCAGCATTTT.